Shown below are 32 T cell receptor beta chains from a single sample sequenced in a study of blood T cell repertoires in COVID-19. Measured with immunoSEQ multiplex PCR; TCRdb has only the in-frame clones, and not every one. The repertoire has over 200,000 clones, 88% of them found once; the top ten carry around 0.7%. The sample taken for sequencing was peripheral blood. These receptors all come from a human donor in a cohort sampled during active COVID-19.

This chain connects TRBV6-2 or TRBV6-3 to TRBJ2-7; D is unresolved. The length of the CDR3 is 11 residues. The germline V gene encodes CDR1 MNHEY and CDR2 SVGEGT. V gave up 0 bases and J gave up 6 bases, with 3 bases separating them. Here the CDR3 reads CASSYSLEQYF. In DNA form, the CDR3 reads TGTGCCAGCAGTTACTCCCTCGAGCAGTACTTC.

J is TRBJ1-2 and V is TRBV7-2; possible D gene TRBD1, 6 bases. Germline V gene lookup returns CDR1 SGHTA and CDR2 FQGNSA. This CDR3 spans 15 amino acids. Deletions cut 4 bases from V and 6 bases from J, with 18 bases between. This CDR3 is CASSSRDTHQDGYTF. In DNA form, the CDR3 reads TGTGCCAGCAGCTCCCGGGACACCCACCAAGATGGCTACACCTTC.

J is TRBJ1-5 and V is TRBV7-2; D may be TRBD1 (5 bases). V lost 0 bases, J lost 6 bases, and 18 bases lay in between. The CDR3 has 17 residues. Germline V gene sequence: CDR1 SGHTA, CDR2 FQGNSA. The CDR3 sequence: CASSLAGSSAGPQPQHF. The CDR3 coding sequence is TGTGCCAGCAGCTTAGCGGGGTCCAGCGCAGGGCCTCAGCCCCAGCATTTT.

This sequence joins TRBV28 and TRBJ2-5; the D gene is possibly TRBD2 (6 bases). The V gene's germline CDR1 is MDHEN and CDR2 SYDVKM. V lost 6 bases, J lost 5 bases, and 19 bases lay in between. The CDR3 totals 15 residues. The CDR3: CASSPAGGSRETQYF. The CDR3 nucleotides read TGTGCCAGCAGCCCCGCCGGGGGTTCAAGGGAGACCCAGTACTTC.

The chain combines TRBV19 with TRBJ2-1; 9 bases are a match to TRBD1. J lost 4 bases, V lost 4 bases, and 5 bases had no gene match. This CDR3 comprises 15 residues. Germline V gene sequence: CDR1 LNHDA, CDR2 SQIVND (reference sequence). CDR3 amino acids: CASSTGTGTYNEQFF. The CDR3 DNA reads as TGTGCCAGTAGTACCGGGACAGGGACTTACAATGAGCAGTTCTTC. The full variable domain, rest sourced from reference TRBV19 and TRBJ2-1, is DGGITQSPKYLFRKEGQNVTLSCEQNLNHDAMYWYRQDPGQGLRLIYYSQIVNDFQKGDIAEGYSVSREKKESFPLTVTSAQKNPTAFYLCASSTGTGTYNEQFFGPGTRLTVL.

The count of this clone is one. The gene calls are TRBV6-2 or TRBV6-3 and TRBJ2-7; D could derive from TRBD1 or TRBD2 (6 bases each). V was cut by 6 bases and J by 2 bases, with 14 bases left in between. Germline values: CDR1 MNHEY, CDR2 SVGEGT. This CDR3 is built from 14 residues. The CDR3 nucleotides read TGTGCCAGCAGCGGGGGACACCAACCCTACGAGCAGTACTTC. Residues: CASSGGHQPYEQYF.

The chain carries TRBV23-1 and TRBJ1-5, with TRBD1 identical over 9 bases. TRBV23-1 is an ORF for which the function is uncertain. CDR3 length: 16 residues. J was trimmed by 7 bases and V by 1 base; bases with no gene match: 8. CDR3: CASSQLGQGSRQPQHF. CDR3 coding DNA: TGCGCCAGCAGTCAATTGGGACAGGGTTCGAGGCAGCCCCAGCATTTT.

The rearrangement uses TRBV15 and TRBJ1-1; TRBD1 might be the D (5 bases). V was pared by 1 base and J by 8 bases, with 14 bases between. Looked up from germline, CDR1 is LNHNV and CDR2 is YYDKDF (reference sequence). The CDR3 covers 14 residues. Here the CDR3 DNA reads TGTGCCACCAGCAGAGTCGTGGCCAGGGAAGAAGCTTTCTTT. Its protein product is CATSRVVAREEAFF.

J is TRBJ1-3 and V is TRBV19; TRBD1 matches at 9 bases. After removal of 5 bases from V and 4 bases from J, the junction contained 3 bases not matched to a gene. CDR1 LNHDA and CDR2 SQIVND come from the germline V gene (reference sequence). The CDR3 consists of 14 residues. The CDR3 here is CASSEQGAGNTIYF. In nucleotides, the CDR3 is TGTGCCAGTAGTGAACAGGGGGCCGGAAACACCATATATTTT.

J is TRBJ2-7 and V is TRBV18, with D maybe TRBD1 (5 bases). Germline V gene sequence: CDR1 KGHSH, CDR2 LQKENI. CDR3 length: 14 residues. Trimming removed 0 bases at V and 3 bases at J, with 9 bases between. The CDR3 region has the DNA TGTGCCAGCTCACCACCAGGGGCCAGCTACGAGCAGTACTTC. Its translation is CASSPPGASYEQYF.

This chain links TRBV19 with TRBJ1-2; D perhaps matches TRBD1 (6 bases). This CDR3 spans 15 amino acids. The V gene lost 5 bases and the J gene lost 6 bases, with 19 bases spanning the gap. Germline values: CDR1 LNHDA, CDR2 SQIVND (reference sequence). In DNA form, the CDR3 reads TGTGCCAGTAGTCCTGACTCAACAGGGTTACATGGCTACACCTTC. This translates into CASSPDSTGLHGYTF.

The chain combines TRBV7-8 with TRBJ1-4; the D gene is possibly TRBD1 (5 bases). In germline, CDR1 is SGHVS, CDR2 FQNEAQ. V lost 6 bases, J lost 8 bases, and 22 bases lay in between. CDR3 size: 16 residues. The CDR3 DNA reads as TGTGCCAGCAGAATGGTGGGATGGGGGGGAAACGAAAAACTGTTTTTT. Translating gives CASRMVGWGGNEKLFF. Full variable domain (missing parts from reference TRBV7-8 and TRBJ1-4): GAGVSQSPRYKVAKRGQDVALRCDPISGHVSLFWYQQALGQGPEFLTYFQNEAQLDKSGLPSDRFFAERPEGSVSTLKIQRTQQEDSAVYLCASRMVGWGGNEKLFFGSGTQLSVL.

This chain links TRBV27 with TRBJ1-5, with 9 bases aligning to TRBD1. The germline V gene encodes CDR1 MNHEY and CDR2 SMNVEV (reference sequence). Trimming at V came to 5 bases and at J to 0 bases, leaving 14 bases not matched to a gene. This CDR3 comprises 19 residues. Written as DNA, the CDR3 is TGTGCCAGCAGTACTCCCCCCGGACAGGGGATCTATAGCAATCAGCCCCAGCATTTT. Protein product: CASSTPPGQGIYSNQPQHF.

The V gene is TRBV11-2, the J gene TRBJ2-1; D remains ambiguous. The V end was cut by 8 bases, the J end by 0 bases, with 8 bases between. The CDR3 has 13 residues. In germline, CDR1 is SGHAT, CDR2 FQNNGV. The DNA for the CDR3 is TGTGCCAGCGTCCGCAGCTCCTACAATGAGCAGTTCTTC. Translated: CASVRSSYNEQFF.

This chain uses TRBV6-5 with TRBJ1-4; D ambiguous. Germline V lookup: CDR1 MNHEY, CDR2 SVGAGI. The V gene lost 0 bases and the J gene lost 6 bases, with 8 bases spanning the gap. The CDR3 consists of 14 residues. DNA for the CDR3: TGTGCCAGCAGTTACTCTATGGAGCATGAAAAACTGTTTTTT. Translation gives CASSYSMEHEKLFF.

The rearrangement links TRBV15 to TRBJ2-5; TRBD1 agrees at 7 bases. The CDR3 is 15 residues long. Per the germline V gene, CDR1 is LNHNV and CDR2 is YYDKDF (reference sequence). The V segment lost 0 bases and the J segment 3 bases; nucleotides outside the gene matches: 4. For the CDR3, the DNA is TGTGCCACCAGCAGAGACCAGACAGGGAAAGAGACCCAGTACTTC. Protein: CATSRDQTGKETQYF.

The chain recombines TRBV18 with TRBJ1-6; D is possibly TRBD1 (5 bases). The germline CDR1 and CDR2 sequences are KGHSH and LQKENI. The CDR3 consists of 16 residues. Trimming shortened V by 3 bases and J by 1 base, and 10 bases separated the two germline ends. CDR3 in amino acids: CASSPPAGSYNSPLHF. The CDR3 DNA sequence: TGTGCCAGCTCACCCCCGGCAGGGTCCTATAATTCACCCCTCCACTTT.

This rearrangement joins TRBV6-1 to TRBJ2-7; D might be TRBD2 (5 bases). This CDR3 region has 14 residues. From germline, CDR1 is MNHNS and CDR2 SASEGT. Trimming took off 2 bases at V and 3 bases at J, with 11 bases between the two ends. This CDR3 is CASSESLGVYEQYF. DNA of the CDR3: TGTGCCAGCAGTGAATCCCTCGGGGTCTACGAGCAGTACTTC.

This rearrangement joins TRBV7-2 to TRBJ2-3; D perhaps matches TRBD2 (6 bases). The CDR3 totals 15 residues. The V end lost 2 bases, the J end lost 1 base, and 10 bases lay between the germline ends. Looked up from germline, CDR1 is SGHTA and CDR2 is FQGNSA. CDR3 nucleotides: TGTGCCAGCAGCTTATGGGCTAGCGGCACAGATACGCAGTATTTT. Its translation: CASSLWASGTDTQYF. The variable domain in full, with the rest retrieved from reference TRBV7-2 and TRBJ2-3, is GAGVSQSPSNKVTEKGKDVELRCDPISGHTALYWYRQSLGQGLEFLIYFQGNSAPDKSGLPSDRFSAERTGGSVSTLTIQRTQQEDSAVYLCASSLWASGTDTQYFGPGTRLTVL.

This clone was counted a single time. V usage is TRBV4-2 and J usage is TRBJ2-1, with 11 bases that match TRBD2. Germline lookup yields CDR1 LGHNA and CDR2 YNFKEQ. The CDR3 sequence is 18 residues long. Trimming removed 2 bases from V and 4 bases from J; junction bases left unmatched: 10. The CDR3, as DNA: TGTGCCAGCAGCCAACTCCTAGCGGGAGGCAAGGGGTACAATGAGCAGTTCTTC. Its protein is CASSQLLAGGKGYNEQFF.

The CDR3 nucleotides read TGTGCCAGCAGTTACTTGGCGCAGCGGGACCACGAGCAGTACTTC. It encodes CASSYLAQRDHEQYF. The chain links TRBV6-2 or TRBV6-3 to TRBJ2-7, with TRBD2 matching over 7 bases. Germline trimming cut 1 base from V and 5 bases from J; bases unmatched to any gene: 8. Looked up from germline, CDR1 is MNHEY and CDR2 is SVGEGT. The CDR3 totals 15 residues.

The chain recombines TRBV19 with TRBJ1-1; TRBD1 matches 8 bases. CDR3 length: 16 amino acids. V gave up 11 bases and J gave up 4 bases; unmatched junction bases: 18. Germline CDR1 LNHDA, CDR2 SQIVND (reference sequence). CDR3: CASKDRVRVVGTEAFF. The CDR3 nucleotides are TGTGCCTCAAAGGACAGGGTCCGTGTGGTAGGCACTGAAGCTTTCTTT. Variable domain in full (rest from reference TRBV19 and TRBJ1-1): DGGITQSPKYLFRKEGQNVTLSCEQNLNHDAMYWYRQDPGQGLRLIYYSQIVNDFQKGDIAEGYSVSREKKESFPLTVTSAQKNPTAFYLCASKDRVRVVGTEAFFGQGTRLTVV.

J is TRBJ2-7 and V is TRBV12-2; the table names TRBD1, a call not compared with the DNA. TRBV12-2 is classified as a pseudogene. This CDR3 has 18 amino acids. The DNA of the CDR3 is TGTGCAAGTCGCTTAGTTATGGAAACTCCTGGGGGCGGGTACGAGCAGTACTTC. This sequence encodes CASRLVMETPGGGYEQYF.

V gene TRBV28 combines with J gene TRBJ2-2, with 7 bases aligning to TRBD1. V lost 5 bases and J lost 8; bases outside the gene matches: 11. Germline V gene sequence: CDR1 MDHEN, CDR2 SYDVKM. The CDR3 is made up of 15 amino acids. The CDR3 DNA sequence: TGTGCCAGCAGTGATTCCCTCGACAGGGCTGGGGAGCTGTTTTTT. This gives the protein CASSDSLDRAGELFF.

This rearrangement joins TRBV18 to TRBJ1-1, with TRBD1 matching 9 bases. CDR1 and CDR2 from the germline V gene are KGHSH and LQKENI. The CDR3 runs to 18 residues. With 5 bases clipped from V and 6 bases from J, the junction kept 19 bases outside the gene matches. Here the CDR3 reads CASSSLTDFGTGSAEAFF. The CDR3 DNA sequence: TGTGCCAGCTCATCACTTACTGATTTCGGGACAGGGAGTGCTGAAGCTTTCTTT. The whole variable domain, filled in from reference TRBV18 and TRBJ1-1, reads NAGVMQNPRHLVRRRGQEARLRCSPMKGHSHVYWYRQLPEEGLKFMVYLQKENIIDESGMPKERFSAEFPKEGPSILRIQQVVRGDSAAYFCASSSLTDFGTGSAEAFFGQGTRLTVV.

V gene TRBV7-3 combines with J gene TRBJ1-3, with D possibly TRBD1 on 6 matching bases. Trimming stripped 5 bases from V and 4 bases from J, with 9 bases between. Looked up from germline, CDR1 is SGHTA and CDR2 is FQGTGA. This CDR3 spans 13 amino acids. This chain's CDR3 is CASSPGQGNTIYF. CDR3 bases: TGTGCCAGCAGCCCAGGACAGGGAAACACCATATATTTT.

The chain recombines TRBV10-1 with TRBJ2-1; 7 nucleotides align to TRBD2. Per the germline V gene, CDR1 is WNHNN and CDR2 is SYGVQD (reference sequence). Trimming at V came to 6 bases and at J to 8 bases, leaving 13 bases not matched to a gene. This CDR3 region has 15 residues. CDR3 sequence reads: CASRKTSVVIHEQFF. CDR3 nucleotides: TGCGCCAGCAGAAAAACTAGCGTGGTCATCCATGAGCAGTTCTTC.

This clone has only one observation. The chain links TRBV5-4 to TRBJ2-7; 10 bases are shared with TRBD2. The CDR3 totals 17 residues. Trimming removed 1 base from V and 0 bases from J; junction bases left unmatched: 7. Germline lookup yields CDR1 SGHNT and CDR2 YYREEE (reference sequence). The CDR3 protein is CASSLQLAGRSSYEQYF. Here the CDR3 DNA reads TGTGCCAGCAGCTTGCAACTAGCGGGAAGGAGCTCCTACGAGCAGTACTTC.

The V gene is TRBV10-3, the J gene TRBJ1-6, with TRBD1 identical over 7 bases. Trimming removed 2 bases from V and 9 bases from J; junction bases left unmatched: 7. This CDR3 is 15 amino acids long. CDR1 and CDR2 (germline): ENHRY, SYGVKD. In DNA form, the CDR3 reads TGTGCCATCAGTGAGGTCGTGACAGGGAGTTCACCCCTCCACTTT. Its translation is CAISEVVTGSSPLHF.

The chain uses TRBV19 and TRBJ1-2, with 7 bases matching TRBD1. Germline V lookup: CDR1 LNHDA, CDR2 SQIVND (reference sequence). The V and J ends lost 7 bases and 9 bases, in that order; junction bases with no gene match: 17. The CDR3 is made up of 15 amino acids. CDR3 in amino acids: CASNPSRGTGESYTF. In nucleotides, the CDR3 is TGTGCCAGTAACCCCTCTAGGGGAACAGGGGAAAGCTACACCTTC. Variable domain in full (rest from reference TRBV19 and TRBJ1-2): DGGITQSPKYLFRKEGQNVTLSCEQNLNHDAMYWYRQDPGQGLRLIYYSQIVNDFQKGDIAEGYSVSREKKESFPLTVTSAQKNPTAFYLCASNPSRGTGESYTFGSGTRLTVV.

This chain links TRBV6-2 or TRBV6-3 with TRBJ2-1, with 15 bases identical to TRBD2. CDR3 size: 20 residues. Germline CDR1 is MNHEY and CDR2 is SVGEGT. Trimming took 2 bases from V and 8 from J; bases not matched to a gene: 16. The CDR3 spells CASSYHLGLAGGPESHEQFF. The CDR3 DNA reads TGTGCCAGCAGTTACCACCTCGGACTAGCGGGGGGGCCGGAGTCGCATGAGCAGTTCTTC.

CDR3 DNA: TGTGCCAGCAGTTTGGAACAGGGGATGCCGTACGAGCAGTACTTC. Translated, it gives CASSLEQGMPYEQYF. The genes are TRBV28 and TRBJ2-7; 7 nucleotides match TRBD1. J gave up 4 bases and V 3 bases, and 9 bases lay outside the gene matches. This CDR3 contains 15 residues. Germline CDR1 is MDHEN and CDR2 is SYDVKM.